This T cell receptor beta chain was identified in a study of T cell changes during pregnancy in multiple sclerosis. In germline, CDR1 is SGDLS, CDR2 YYNGEE. This CDR3 contains 15 residues. With 3 bases removed from V and 6 bases from J, the gap between germline ends came to 18 bases. The assay was immunoSEQ multiplex PCR, and TCRdb's table has in-frame clones only and misses some. Seen here are roughly 49,000 clones, around 90% observed once, and the top ten hold about 0.28%. V gene TRBV9 combines with J gene TRBJ1-1, with D possibly TRBD1 on 5 matching bases. The receptor was isolated from a female donor with multiple sclerosis, enrolled in a pregnancy study. Material: CD4+ T cells from peripheral blood mononuclear cells, obtained in the second trimester of pregnancy. The CDR3 bases are TGTGCCAGCAGCGAGGTAGCCGGGAGAGGGGCTGAAGCTTTCTTT. Amino acids: CASSEVAGRGAEAFF.